This TCR beta chain was identified in a study of blood T cell repertoires in COVID-19. Overall study: In each case, the material was cDNA or gDNA derived from T cells, B-cell-depleted T cells, or PBMCs.

CDR3 length equals 15 residues. Germline V lookup: CDR1 SGHDT, CDR2 YYEEEE. Trimming took 4 bases from V and 6 from J; bases not matched to a gene: 5. This study enrolled people aged roughly 18 to 100 from approximately 25 US geographic areas. This clone was recorded a few times. Sequencing was performed with immunoSEQ multiplex PCR; in TCRdb, only in-frame clones are kept and a portion is missing. In the table there are about 220,000 clones, 65% to 85% of which are singletons. The receptor was derived from a woman in her thirties or forties who had recovered from COVID-19. J is TRBJ2-2 and V is TRBV5-6; TRBD2 matches at 11 bases. Sequencing was done on a sample of PBMCs or T cells enriched from blood (not recorded which). The CDR3 DNA follows: TGTGCCAGCAGCCGGGGACTAGCGGTCTCCGGGGAGCTGTTTTTT. This gives the protein CASSRGLAVSGELFF.